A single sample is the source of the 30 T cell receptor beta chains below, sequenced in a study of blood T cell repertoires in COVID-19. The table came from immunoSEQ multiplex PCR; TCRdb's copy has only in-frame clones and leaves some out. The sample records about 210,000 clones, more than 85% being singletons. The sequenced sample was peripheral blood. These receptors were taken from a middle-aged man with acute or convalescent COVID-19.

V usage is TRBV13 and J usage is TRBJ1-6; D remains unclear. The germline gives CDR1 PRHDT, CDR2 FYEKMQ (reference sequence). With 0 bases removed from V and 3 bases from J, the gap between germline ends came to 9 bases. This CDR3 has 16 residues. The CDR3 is CASSLGATFYNSPLHF. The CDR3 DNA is TGTGCCAGCAGCTTAGGGGCAACCTTCTATAATTCACCCCTCCACTTT.

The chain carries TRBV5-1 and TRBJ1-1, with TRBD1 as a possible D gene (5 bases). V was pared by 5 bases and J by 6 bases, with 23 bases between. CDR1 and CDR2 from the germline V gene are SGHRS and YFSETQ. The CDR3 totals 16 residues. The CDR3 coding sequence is TGCGCCAGCAGTTGGCAGGGCCCCACCGAGGTCTCTGAAGCTTTCTTT. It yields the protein CASSWQGPTEVSEAFF.

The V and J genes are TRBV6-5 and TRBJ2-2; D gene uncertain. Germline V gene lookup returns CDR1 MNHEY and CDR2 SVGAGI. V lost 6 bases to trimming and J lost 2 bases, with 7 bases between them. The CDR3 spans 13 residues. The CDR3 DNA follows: TGTGCCAGCAGGAACACCAACACCGGGGAGCTGTTTTTT. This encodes CASRNTNTGELFF.

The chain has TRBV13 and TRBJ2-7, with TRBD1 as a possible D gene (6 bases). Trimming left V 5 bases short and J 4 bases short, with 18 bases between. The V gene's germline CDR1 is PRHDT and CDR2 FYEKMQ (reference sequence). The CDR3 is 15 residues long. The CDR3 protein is CASSREGVSGYEQYF. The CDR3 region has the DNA TGTGCCAGCAGCCGAGAGGGGGTGTCAGGTTACGAGCAGTACTTC.

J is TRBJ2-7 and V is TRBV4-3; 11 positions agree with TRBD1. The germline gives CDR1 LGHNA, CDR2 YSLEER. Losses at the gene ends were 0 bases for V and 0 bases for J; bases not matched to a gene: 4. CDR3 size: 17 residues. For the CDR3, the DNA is TGCGCCAGCAGCCAAGAAACCGGGACAGGGGGCTCCTACGAGCAGTACTTC. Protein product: CASSQETGTGGSYEQYF.

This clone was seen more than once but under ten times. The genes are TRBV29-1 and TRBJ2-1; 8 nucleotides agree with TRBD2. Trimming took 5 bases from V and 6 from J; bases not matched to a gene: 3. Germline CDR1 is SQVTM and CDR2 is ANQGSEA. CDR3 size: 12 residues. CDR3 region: CSVTSGPNEQFF. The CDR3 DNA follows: TGCAGCGTTACTAGCGGCCCCAATGAGCAGTTCTTC.

The CDR3 is CASRPILAVNTGELFF. Written as DNA, the CDR3 is TGTGCCAGCAGACCAATACTAGCGGTGAACACCGGGGAGCTGTTTTTT. The chain uses TRBV7-9 and TRBJ2-2; 8 nucleotides agree with TRBD2. From germline, CDR1 is SEHNR and CDR2 FQNEAQ (reference sequence). The CDR3 runs 16 residues. V dropped 6 bases and J dropped 1; count of bases not matched to a gene: 7.

CDR3 bases: TGTGCCAGCAGCCCTAGCCTGGCGTCAGAGACCCAGTACTTC. This gives the protein CASSPSLASETQYF. The chain employs TRBV27 and TRBJ2-5; a possible D gene is TRBD2 (5 bases). Germline V gene lookup returns CDR1 MNHEY and CDR2 SMNVEV (reference sequence). Between the trimmed V and J ends, which lost 6 bases and 4 bases, there was a span of 15 bases. The CDR3 runs 14 residues.

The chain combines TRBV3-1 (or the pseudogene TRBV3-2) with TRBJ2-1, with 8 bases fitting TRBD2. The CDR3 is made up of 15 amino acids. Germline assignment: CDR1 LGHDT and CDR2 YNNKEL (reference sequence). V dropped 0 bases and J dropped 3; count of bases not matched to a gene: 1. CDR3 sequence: CASSQDSGVYNEQFF. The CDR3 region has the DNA TGTGCCAGCAGCCAAGATAGCGGGGTCTACAATGAGCAGTTCTTC.

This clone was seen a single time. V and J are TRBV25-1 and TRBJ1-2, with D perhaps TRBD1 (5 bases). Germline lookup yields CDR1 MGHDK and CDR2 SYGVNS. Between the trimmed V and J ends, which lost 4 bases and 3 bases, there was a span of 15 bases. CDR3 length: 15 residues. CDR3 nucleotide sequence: TGTGCCAGCAGTGCCAGGAGGGGAGATCACTATGGCTACACCTTC. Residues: CASSARRGDHYGYTF.

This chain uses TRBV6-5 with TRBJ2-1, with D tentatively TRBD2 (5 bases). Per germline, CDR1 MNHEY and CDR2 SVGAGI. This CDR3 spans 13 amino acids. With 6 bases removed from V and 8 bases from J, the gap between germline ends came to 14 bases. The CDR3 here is CASSSGLPDEQFF. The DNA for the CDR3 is TGTGCCAGCAGCTCAGGACTCCCCGATGAGCAGTTCTTC.

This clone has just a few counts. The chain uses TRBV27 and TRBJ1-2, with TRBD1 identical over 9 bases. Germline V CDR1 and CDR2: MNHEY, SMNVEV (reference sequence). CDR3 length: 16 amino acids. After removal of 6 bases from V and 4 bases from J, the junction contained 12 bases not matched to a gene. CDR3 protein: CASSLYPGTGLYGYTF. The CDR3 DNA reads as TGTGCCAGCAGCCTTTATCCCGGGACAGGGCTCTATGGCTACACCTTC.

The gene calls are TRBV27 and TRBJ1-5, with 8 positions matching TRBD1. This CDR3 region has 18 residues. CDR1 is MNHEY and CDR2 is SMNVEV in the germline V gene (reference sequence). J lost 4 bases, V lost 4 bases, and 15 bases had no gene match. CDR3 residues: CASSSGWAGGLRNQPQHF. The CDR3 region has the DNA TGTGCCAGCAGTTCCGGTTGGGCAGGGGGCCTTCGGAATCAGCCCCAGCATTTT.

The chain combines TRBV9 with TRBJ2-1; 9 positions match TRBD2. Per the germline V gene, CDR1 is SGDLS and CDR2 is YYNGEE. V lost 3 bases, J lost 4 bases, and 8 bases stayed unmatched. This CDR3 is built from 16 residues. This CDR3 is CASSALDAGGYNEQFF. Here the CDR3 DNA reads TGTGCCAGCAGCGCCCTGGATGCGGGAGGGTACAATGAGCAGTTCTTC.

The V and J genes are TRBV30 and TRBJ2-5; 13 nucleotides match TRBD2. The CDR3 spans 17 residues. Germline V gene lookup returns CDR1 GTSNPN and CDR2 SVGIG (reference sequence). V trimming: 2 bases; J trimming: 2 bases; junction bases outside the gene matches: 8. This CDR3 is CAWSSGLAGALQETQYF. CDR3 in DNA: TGTGCCTGGAGTTCAGGACTAGCGGGAGCACTACAAGAGACCCAGTACTTC.

The CDR3 coding sequence is TGTGCCAGTAGTACGGGACTAGCGGGACCCGGGGAGCTGTTTTTT. The encoded protein is CASSTGLAGPGELFF. The J gene is TRBJ2-2, the V gene TRBV19; 13 nucleotides align to TRBD2. Germline values: CDR1 LNHDA, CDR2 SQIVND (reference sequence). Trimming took 4 bases from V and 6 from J; bases not matched to a gene: 2. The CDR3 totals 15 residues.

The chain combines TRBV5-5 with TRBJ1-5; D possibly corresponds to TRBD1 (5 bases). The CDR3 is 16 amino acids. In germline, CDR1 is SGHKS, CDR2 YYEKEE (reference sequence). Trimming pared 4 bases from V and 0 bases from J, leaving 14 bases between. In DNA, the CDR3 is TGTGCCAGCAGCCTGTGGTGGGACTATAGCAATCAGCCCCAGCATTTT. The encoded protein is CASSLWWDYSNQPQHF.

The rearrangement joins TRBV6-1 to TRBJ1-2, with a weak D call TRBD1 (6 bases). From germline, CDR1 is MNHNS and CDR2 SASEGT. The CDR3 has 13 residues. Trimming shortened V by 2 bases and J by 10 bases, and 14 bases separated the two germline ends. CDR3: CASSELTGTHYTF. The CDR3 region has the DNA TGTGCCAGCAGTGAACTAACCGGGACACACTACACCTTC.

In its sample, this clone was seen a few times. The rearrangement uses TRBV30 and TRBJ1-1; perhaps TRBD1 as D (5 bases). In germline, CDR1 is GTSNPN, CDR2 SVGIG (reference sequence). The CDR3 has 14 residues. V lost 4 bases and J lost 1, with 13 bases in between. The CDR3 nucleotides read TGTGCCTGGACCCCGGGGGTGTGGAACACTGAAGCTTTCTTT. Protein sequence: CAWTPGVWNTEAFF.

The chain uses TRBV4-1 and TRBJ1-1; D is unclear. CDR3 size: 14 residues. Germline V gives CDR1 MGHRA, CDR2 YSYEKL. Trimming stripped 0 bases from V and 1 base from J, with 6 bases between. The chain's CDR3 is CASSQDYSNTEAFF. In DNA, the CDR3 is TGCGCCAGCAGCCAAGACTACTCGAACACTGAAGCTTTCTTT.

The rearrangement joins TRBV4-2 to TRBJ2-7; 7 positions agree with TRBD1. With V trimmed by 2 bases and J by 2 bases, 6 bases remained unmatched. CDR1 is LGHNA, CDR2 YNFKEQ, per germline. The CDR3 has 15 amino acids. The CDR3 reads CASSQTTGTAYEQYF. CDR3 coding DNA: TGTGCCAGCAGCCAAACAACCGGGACAGCCTACGAGCAGTACTTC.

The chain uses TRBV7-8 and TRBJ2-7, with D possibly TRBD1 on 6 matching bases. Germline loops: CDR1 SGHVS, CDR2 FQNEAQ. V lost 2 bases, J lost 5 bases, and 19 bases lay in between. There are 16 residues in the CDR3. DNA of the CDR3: TGTGCCAGCAGCTTACGCCTCGTTGGACAGTCTGACGAGCAGTACTTC. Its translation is CASSLRLVGQSDEQYF.

This CDR3 reads CASSQDRGLINSPLHF. The CDR3 nucleotides read TGCGCCAGCAGCCAAGATAGGGGACTGATAAATTCACCCCTCCACTTT. The rearrangement uses TRBV4-1 and TRBJ1-6; a possible D gene is TRBD1 (5 bases). CDR1 is MGHRA and CDR2 is YSYEKL in the germline V gene. The V end was cut by 0 bases, the J end by 7 bases, with 13 bases between. The CDR3 consists of 16 residues.

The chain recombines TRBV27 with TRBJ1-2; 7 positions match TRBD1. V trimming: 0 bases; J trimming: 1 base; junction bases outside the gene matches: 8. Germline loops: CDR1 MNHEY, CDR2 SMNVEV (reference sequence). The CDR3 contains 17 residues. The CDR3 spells CASSLSRDSVINYGYTF. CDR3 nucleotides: TGTGCCAGCAGTTTATCGAGGGACAGTGTCATTAACTATGGCTACACCTTC.

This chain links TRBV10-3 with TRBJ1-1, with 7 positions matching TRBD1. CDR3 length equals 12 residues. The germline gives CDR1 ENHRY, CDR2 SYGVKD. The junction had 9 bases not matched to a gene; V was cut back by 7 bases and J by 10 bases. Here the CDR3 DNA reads TGTGCCATCAAAGGGGACAGCGAAGGAGCTTTCTTT. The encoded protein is CAIKGDSEGAFF.

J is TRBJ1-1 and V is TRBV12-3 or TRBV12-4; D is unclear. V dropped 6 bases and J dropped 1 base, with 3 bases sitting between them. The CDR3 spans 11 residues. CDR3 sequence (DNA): TGTGCCAGCAGCTGGAACACTGAAGCTTTCTTT. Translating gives CASSWNTEAFF.

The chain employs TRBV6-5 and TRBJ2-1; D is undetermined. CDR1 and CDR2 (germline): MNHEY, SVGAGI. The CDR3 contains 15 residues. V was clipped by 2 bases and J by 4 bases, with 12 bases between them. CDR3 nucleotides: TGTGCCAGCAGTTACGCGGTGACGGTGTACAATGAGCAGTTCTTC. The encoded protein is CASSYAVTVYNEQFF.

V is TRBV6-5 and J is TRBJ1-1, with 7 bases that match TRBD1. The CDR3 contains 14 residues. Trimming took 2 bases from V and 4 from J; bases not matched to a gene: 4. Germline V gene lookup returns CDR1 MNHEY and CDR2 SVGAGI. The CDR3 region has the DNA TGTGCCAGCAGTTACGCAACAGGGGTCACTGAAGCTTTCTTT. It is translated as CASSYATGVTEAFF.

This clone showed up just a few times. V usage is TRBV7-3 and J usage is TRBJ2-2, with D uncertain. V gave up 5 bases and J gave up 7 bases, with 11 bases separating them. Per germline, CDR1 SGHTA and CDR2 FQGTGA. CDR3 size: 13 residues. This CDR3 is CASSILTGGELFF. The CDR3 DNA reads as TGTGCCAGCAGCATCCTTACCGGCGGGGAGCTGTTTTTT.

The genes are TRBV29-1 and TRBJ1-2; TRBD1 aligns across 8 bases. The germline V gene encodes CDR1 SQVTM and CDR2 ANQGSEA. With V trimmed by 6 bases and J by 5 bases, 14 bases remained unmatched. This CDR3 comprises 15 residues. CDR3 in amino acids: CSVQPSGDRRYGYTF. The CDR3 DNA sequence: TGCAGCGTCCAACCCTCTGGGGACAGGAGGTATGGCTACACCTTC.